This T cell receptor (beta chain) was recorded in a study of cytomegalovirus exposure and HLA in healthy donors. This clone was observed a handful of times. The CDR3 has 13 residues. V was shortened by 0 bases and J by 2 bases, with 3 bases between the two germline ends. Germline V gives CDR1 MRHNA, CDR2 SNTAGT. Amplification used 60 Vbeta primers and 13 Jbeta primers. Here immunoSEQ multiplex PCR was the method, and the copy in TCRdb shows in-frame clones only, minus some. The sample has roughly 130,000 clones, 65% to 75% seen once; the top ten hold approximately 6.4%. The clonotype was recovered from a woman in her fifties or sixties in good health and CMV-seropositive. Sequencing was performed on PBMCs. The genes are TRBV6-4 and TRBJ2-3; D remains ambiguous. The CDR3 DNA sequence: TGTGCCAGCAGTGACTCTTACACAGATACGCAGTATTTT. Its translation is CASSDSYTDTQYF.